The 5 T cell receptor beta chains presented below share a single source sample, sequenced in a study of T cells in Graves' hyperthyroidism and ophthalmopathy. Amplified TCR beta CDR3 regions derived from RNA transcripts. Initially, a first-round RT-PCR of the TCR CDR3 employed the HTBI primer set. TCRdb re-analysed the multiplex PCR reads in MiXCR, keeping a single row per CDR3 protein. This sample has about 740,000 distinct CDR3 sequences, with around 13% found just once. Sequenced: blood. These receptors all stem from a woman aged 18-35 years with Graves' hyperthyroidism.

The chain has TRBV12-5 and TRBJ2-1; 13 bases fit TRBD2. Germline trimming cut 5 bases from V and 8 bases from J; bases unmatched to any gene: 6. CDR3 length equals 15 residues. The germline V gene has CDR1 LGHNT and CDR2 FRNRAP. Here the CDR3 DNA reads TGTGCTAGTGGTCCCGGACTAGCGGGAGAGGATGAGCAGTTCTTC. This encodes CASGPGLAGEDEQFF.

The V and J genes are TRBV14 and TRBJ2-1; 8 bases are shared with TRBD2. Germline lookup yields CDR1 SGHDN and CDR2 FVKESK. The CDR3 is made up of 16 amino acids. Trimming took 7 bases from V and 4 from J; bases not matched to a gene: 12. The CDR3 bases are TGTGCCAGCACCCATTCCCTGGGCGGGGGGTACAATGAGCAGTTCTTC. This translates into CASTHSLGGGYNEQFF.

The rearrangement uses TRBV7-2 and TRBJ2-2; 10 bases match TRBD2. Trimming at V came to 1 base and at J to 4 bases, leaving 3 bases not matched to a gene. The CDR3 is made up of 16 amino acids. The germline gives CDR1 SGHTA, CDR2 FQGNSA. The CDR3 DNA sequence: TGTGCCAGCAGCTTAGTGGCTAGCGGGAGCACCGGGGAGCTGTTTTTT. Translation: CASSLVASGSTGELFF. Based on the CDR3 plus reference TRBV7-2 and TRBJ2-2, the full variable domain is GAGVSQSPSNKVTEKGKDVELRCDPISGHTALYWYRQSLGQGLEFLIYFQGNSAPDKSGLPSDRFSAERTGGSVSTLTIQRTQQEDSAVYLCASSLVASGSTGELFFGEGSRLTVL.

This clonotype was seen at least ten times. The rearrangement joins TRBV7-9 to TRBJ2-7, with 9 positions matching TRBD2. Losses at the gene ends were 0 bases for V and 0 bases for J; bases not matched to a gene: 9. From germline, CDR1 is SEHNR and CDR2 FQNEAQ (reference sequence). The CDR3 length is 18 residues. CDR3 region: CASSLALAGPSSSYEQYF. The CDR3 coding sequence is TGTGCCAGCAGCTTAGCACTAGCGGGCCCCTCAAGCTCCTACGAGCAGTACTTC.

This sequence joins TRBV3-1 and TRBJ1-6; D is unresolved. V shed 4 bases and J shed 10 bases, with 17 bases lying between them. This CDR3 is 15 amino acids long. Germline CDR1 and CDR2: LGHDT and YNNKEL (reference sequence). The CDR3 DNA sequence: TGTGCCAGCAGCCTCAGCGGCAGACCCGCCTCACCCCTCCACTTT. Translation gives CASSLSGRPASPLHF. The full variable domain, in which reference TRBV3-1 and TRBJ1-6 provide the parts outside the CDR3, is DTAVSQTPKYLVTQMGNDKSIKCEQNLGHDTMYWYKQDSKKFLKIMFSYNNKELIINETVPNRFSPKSPDKAHLNLHINSLELGDSAVYFCASSLSGRPASPLHFGNGTRLTVT.